The 31 T cell receptor beta chains below come from one sample, sequenced in a study of sequential checkpoint blockade in melanoma. This table comes from immunoSEQ multiplex PCR, and its TCRdb copy is limited to in-frame clones, with some not included. The sample shows under 3,500 clones, around 23% of them seen only once. Treatment described: randomized to nivolumab then ipilimumab (arm A) or the reverse (arm B). The sequencing used tumor tissue (inferred from file names), collected from a patient given nivolumab and ipilimumab in sequence. The receptors here all came from a human patient with melanoma. Some clones in this sample may be carry-over from other donors' samples.

By proportion, this clone is medium-sized. The chain employs TRBV10-3 and TRBJ2-7; D remains unclear. CDR1 is ENHRY, CDR2 SYGVKD, per germline. The CDR3 contains 16 residues. Trimming stripped 0 bases from V and 0 bases from J, with 12 bases between. The CDR3 bases are TGTGCCATCAGTGAGTCCGAGAGAGGCCCCTCCTACGAGCAGTACTTC. As protein: CAISESERGPSYEQYF.

This clone is judged medium-sized. This chain connects TRBV6-8 to TRBJ2-1; D remains ambiguous. Germline-derived CDR1 and CDR2 are MNHGY and SAAAGT. V lost 7 bases to trimming and J lost 0 bases, with 10 bases between them. This CDR3 contains 14 residues. CDR3 DNA sequence: TGTGCCAGCACTACCAGGAGCTCCTACAATGAGCAGTTCTTC. This codes for CASTTRSSYNEQFF.

V is TRBV6-8 and J is TRBJ1-3; D unresolved. V lost 6 bases and J 2 bases, leaving 17 bases between the germline ends. Germline CDR1 reads MNHGY; CDR2 reads SAAAGT. The CDR3 consists of 16 residues. For the CDR3, the DNA is TGTGCCAGCAGCCCTCACTTACCGAGGACTGGAAACACCATATATTTT. Residues: CASSPHLPRTGNTIYF.

The rearrangement links TRBV19 to TRBJ1-2; maybe TRBD1 (5 bases). Germline V gives CDR1 LNHDA, CDR2 SQIVND (reference sequence). Trimming removed 6 bases at V and 3 bases at J, with 17 bases between. The CDR3 length is 15 residues. This CDR3 reads CASRPTVRVDYGYTF. The CDR3 nucleotides read TGTGCCAGTAGGCCGACAGTCCGAGTTGACTATGGCTACACCTTC.

This clone is judged medium-sized. V and J are TRBV11-3 and TRBJ2-3, with 10 bases lining up with TRBD1. The germline V gene encodes CDR1 SGHNT and CDR2 YENEEA. V lost 5 bases and J lost 1; bases outside the gene matches: 9. The CDR3 has 17 residues. This CDR3 reads CASSPLLGTGGTDTQYF. The CDR3 DNA reads TGTGCCAGCAGCCCTCTCTTGGGGACAGGGGGCACAGATACGCAGTATTTT.

This clone was observed a few times. The CDR3 DNA reads TGTGCCAGTAGTATTCTAGCAGGGGGGACGGAAAAACTGTTTTTT. This sequence encodes CASSILAGGTEKLFF. The chain is built from TRBV19 and TRBJ1-4, with 7 bases lining up with TRBD1. The CDR3 is 15 amino acids. The J segment lost 8 bases and the V segment lost 3 bases, leaving 9 bases of the junction unmatched. Germline V gene lookup returns CDR1 LNHDA and CDR2 SQIVND (reference sequence).

The chain combines TRBV10-2 with TRBJ2-3; D gene unclear. CDR1 is WSHSY and CDR2 is SAAADI in the germline V gene. V was cut by 6 bases and J by 2 bases, with 6 bases left in between. The CDR3 runs to 12 residues. The CDR3 sequence: CASRTNTDTQYF. CDR3 in DNA: TGCGCCAGCAGGACAAACACAGATACGCAGTATTTT.

In its sample, this clone was seen a few times. This chain joins TRBV6-8 and TRBJ1-2; tentatively, D is TRBD1 (5 bases). V was shortened by 5 bases and J by 6 bases, with 10 bases between the two germline ends. This CDR3 comprises 12 residues. Germline V gene data show CDR1 as MNHGY and CDR2 as SAAAGT. CDR3 sequence reads: CASSVAGHGYTF. In DNA, the CDR3 is TGTGCCAGCAGTGTTGCAGGGCATGGCTACACCTTC.

This clone is medium-sized in the sample. The rearrangement joins TRBV6-8 to TRBJ1-4, with 10 bases matching TRBD1. This CDR3 comprises 14 residues. V lost 4 bases to trimming and J lost 11 bases; unmatched junction nucleotides: 7. Germline V CDR1 and CDR2: MNHGY, SAAAGT. The CDR3 nucleotides read TGTGCCAGCAGTTCTGGGACAGGGGTTGGGAAACTGTTTTTT. Translated, it gives CASSSGTGVGKLFF.

This clone was observed a few times. The chain carries TRBV30 and TRBJ1-1; D is undetermined. V was pared by 5 bases and J by 8 bases, with 15 bases between. Germline V gene sequence: CDR1 GTSNPN, CDR2 SVGIG (reference sequence). The CDR3 has 12 residues. CDR3 bases: TGTGCCTGGGATTACGGCGGTGGAGAAGCTTTCTTT. Its protein is CAWDYGGGEAFF.

V and J are TRBV5-1 and TRBJ2-3, with D possibly being TRBD2 (5 bases). This CDR3 spans 15 amino acids. Trimming cost V 4 bases and J 0 bases, with 12 bases left between them. The germline V gene encodes CDR1 SGHRS and CDR2 YFSETQ. The CDR3 is CASSETGSSTDTQYF. Written as DNA, the CDR3 is TGCGCCAGCAGCGAGACTGGGAGTAGCACAGATACGCAGTATTTT.

This clone showed up just a few times. This chain uses TRBV6-8 with TRBJ1-2; TRBD1 might be the D (5 bases). Trimming removed 10 bases from V and 1 base from J, with 13 bases in between. This CDR3 comprises 13 residues. Germline V lookup: CDR1 MNHGY, CDR2 SAAAGT. Here the CDR3 reads CATHRGGNYGYTF. CDR3 DNA sequence: TGTGCCACCCACCGGGGGGGTAACTATGGCTACACCTTC.

This clone was detected ten times or more. J is TRBJ2-3 and V is TRBV11-3; 9 bases are shared with TRBD2. This CDR3 region has 14 residues. With 6 bases clipped from V and 2 bases from J, the junction kept 3 bases outside the gene matches. Germline assignment: CDR1 SGHNT and CDR2 YENEEA. The CDR3 DNA follows: TGTGCCAGCAGAGTAGCGGGGGCCACAGATACGCAGTATTTT. This encodes CASRVAGATDTQYF. Complete variable domain (other parts from reference TRBV11-3 and TRBJ2-3): EAGVVQSPRYKIIEKKQPVAFWCNPISGHNTLYWYLQNLGQGPELLIRYENEEAVDDSQLPKDRFSAERLKGVDSTLKIQPAELGDSAVYLCASRVAGATDTQYFGPGTRLTVL.

The chain couples TRBV6-8 to TRBJ2-1; D might be TRBD1 (5 bases). The V and J ends lost 5 bases and 8 bases respectively, with 13 bases between them. The V gene's germline CDR1 is MNHGY and CDR2 SAAAGT. The CDR3 consists of 13 residues. Written as DNA, the CDR3 is TGTGCCAGCAGTGGCCAGGGTGGGTATGAGCAGTTCTTC. Its protein is CASSGQGGYEQFF.

Only a few counts were recorded for this clone. This rearrangement joins TRBV29-1 to TRBJ1-1; 8 nucleotides line up with TRBD1. Losses at the gene ends were 7 bases for V and 0 bases for J; bases not matched to a gene: 7. Germline-derived CDR1 and CDR2 are SQVTM and ANQGSEA. The CDR3 has 14 residues. The CDR3 region is CSALDRGMNTEAFF. For the CDR3, the DNA is TGCAGCGCCCTTGACAGGGGAATGAACACTGAAGCTTTCTTT. Variable domain in full (rest from reference TRBV29-1 and TRBJ1-1): SAVISQKPSRDICQRGTSLTIQCQVDSQVTMMFWYRQQPGQSLTLIATANQGSEATYESGFVIDKFPISRPNLTFSTLTVSNMSPEDSSIYLCSALDRGMNTEAFFGQGTRLTVV.

This clone showed up many times. The chain uses TRBV11-3 and TRBJ2-1, with 11 bases identical to TRBD2. This CDR3 has 15 residues. Germline CDR1 and CDR2: SGHNT and YENEEA. Losses at the gene ends were 5 bases for V and 5 bases for J; bases not matched to a gene: 5. In DNA, the CDR3 is TGTGCCAGCAGCCAGGGACTAGCGGCCAACAATGAGCAGTTCTTC. Residues: CASSQGLAANNEQFF.

This clone was detected many times. The chain links TRBV11-3 to TRBJ1-1; TRBD1 is a possible D gene (5 bases). V was pared by 5 bases and J by 4 bases, with 17 bases between. The CDR3 sequence is 15 residues long. In germline, CDR1 is SGHNT, CDR2 YENEEA. The CDR3 protein is CASSPSGGAATEAFF. The CDR3 region has the DNA TGTGCCAGCAGCCCTTCTGGAGGGGCGGCCACTGAAGCTTTCTTT.

This chain connects TRBV9 to TRBJ1-6, with D possibly matching TRBD1 (5 bases). Per germline, CDR1 SGDLS and CDR2 YYNGEE. V dropped 4 bases and J dropped 6 bases, with 20 bases sitting between them. CDR3 length equals 17 residues. In DNA, the CDR3 is TGTGCCAGCAGCCCGAGCTCACAGGTCGCGGGTAATTCACCCCTCCACTTT. Protein sequence: CASSPSSQVAGNSPLHF. Together with reference TRBV9 and TRBJ1-6, the CDR3 gives the full variable domain: DSGVTQTPKHLITATGQRVTLRCSPRSGDLSVYWYQQSLDQGLQFLIQYYNGEERAKGNILERFSAQQFPDLHSELNLSSLELGDSALYFCASSPSSQVAGNSPLHFGNGTRLTVT.

There are many counts of this clone. This sequence joins TRBV11-3 and TRBJ2-1; either TRBD1 or TRBD2 may fit D (5 bases each). CDR1 is SGHNT and CDR2 is YENEEA in the germline V gene. This CDR3 has 14 residues. V dropped 6 bases and J dropped 6 bases, with 15 bases sitting between them. CDR3 bases: TGTGCCAGCAGTCGTCGTGGGACGGTCAATGAGCAGTTCTTC. It encodes CASSRRGTVNEQFF.

The CDR3, as DNA: TGCGCCAGCAGCTTAGCGAGGGGACCCAAAAACATTCAGTACTTC. It translates to CASSLARGPKNIQYF. The chain joins TRBV5-1 to TRBJ2-4; D is tentatively TRBD1 or TRBD2 (5 bases each). Per the germline V gene, CDR1 is SGHRS and CDR2 is YFSETQ. V lost 2 bases, J lost 2 bases, and 11 bases lay in between. This CDR3 has 15 residues.

The V call is TRBV19, the J call TRBJ1-5; no clear D gene. V was trimmed by 1 base and J by 1 base, leaving 11 bases between them. The germline V gene has CDR1 LNHDA and CDR2 SQIVND (reference sequence). This CDR3 contains 16 residues. In DNA form, the CDR3 reads TGTGCCAGTAGTATAGGGGCGGGGAGAAGCAATCAGCCCCAGCATTTT. Protein product: CASSIGAGRSNQPQHF. Full variable domain (missing parts from reference TRBV19 and TRBJ1-5): DGGITQSPKYLFRKEGQNVTLSCEQNLNHDAMYWYRQDPGQGLRLIYYSQIVNDFQKGDIAEGYSVSREKKESFPLTVTSAQKNPTAFYLCASSIGAGRSNQPQHFGDGTRLSIL.

Many counts were recorded for this clone. The chain carries TRBV6-8 and TRBJ1-2; D unclear. The CDR3 is 12 residues long. Trimming took off 10 bases at V and 13 bases at J, with 22 bases between the two ends. Per germline, CDR1 MNHGY and CDR2 SAAAGT. DNA for the CDR3: TGTGCCACCCGGGCGGAATCTCGGGTTGTCACCTTC. Its translation: CATRAESRVVTF.

In its sample, this clone was seen many times. The chain recombines TRBV6-8 with TRBJ2-7, with 11 bases aligning to TRBD1. The CDR3 covers 14 residues. Germline CDR1 is MNHGY and CDR2 is SAAAGT. The trim removed 6 bases at V and 4 bases at J, leaving 5 bases unmatched. The CDR3 nucleotides read TGTGCCAGCAGCTACGGGACAGGGGGGTACGAGCAGTACTTC. Protein: CASSYGTGGYEQYF.

This CDR3 reads CASSRSTVAGGGETQYF. In nucleotides, the CDR3 is TGCGCCAGCAGCCGATCGACCGTAGCGGGGGGTGGGGAGACCCAGTACTTC. This chain connects TRBV5-1 to TRBJ2-5, with 10 bases fitting TRBD2. Germline lookup yields CDR1 SGHRS and CDR2 YFSETQ. V lost 4 bases to trimming and J lost 5 bases; unmatched junction nucleotides: 14. CDR3 length: 17 residues.

A few counts support this clone. The rearrangement uses TRBV6-7 and TRBJ2-7; 9 nucleotides agree with TRBD1. TRBV6-7 belongs to the ORF category, with a function that is uncertain. The CDR3 contains 16 residues. V was pared by 5 bases and J by 3 bases, with 11 bases of the junction left unmatched. This CDR3 is CASSGHGTGLSYEQYF. Here the CDR3 DNA reads TGTGCCAGCAGTGGCCACGGGACAGGGCTAAGCTACGAGCAGTACTTC.

This chain uses TRBV15 with TRBJ2-6; D is unresolved. The CDR3 runs 15 residues. The germline gives CDR1 LNHNV, CDR2 YYDKDF (reference sequence). Trimming stripped 0 bases from V and 0 bases from J, with 3 bases between. Here the CDR3 reads CATSREGSGANVLTF. As DNA, the CDR3 is TGTGCCACCAGCAGAGAGGGCTCTGGGGCCAACGTCCTGACTTTC. The whole variable domain, remainder taken from reference TRBV15 and TRBJ2-6, is DAMVIQNPRYQVTQFGKPVTLSCSQTLNHNVMYWYQQKSSQAPKLLFHYYDKDFNNEADTPDNFQSRRPNTSFCFLDIRSPGLGDTAMYLCATSREGSGANVLTFGAGSRLTVL.

This clone was picked up a small number of times. The genes are TRBV27 and TRBJ2-7; D ambiguous. The germline V and J ends were trimmed by 0 bases and 0 bases, with 9 bases remaining between them. From germline, CDR1 is MNHEY and CDR2 SMNVEV (reference sequence). The CDR3 contains 15 residues. The CDR3 spells CASSLSGPSSYEQYF. In DNA, the CDR3 is TGTGCCAGCAGTTTATCGGGCCCTAGCTCCTACGAGCAGTACTTC.

The chain recombines TRBV6-8 with TRBJ2-5; unclear D gene. Germline V gene lookup returns CDR1 MNHGY and CDR2 SAAAGT. Between the trimmed V and J ends, which lost 5 bases and 5 bases, there was a span of 9 bases. This CDR3 comprises 12 residues. This chain's CDR3 is CASSVTRETQYF. The CDR3 coding sequence is TGTGCCAGCAGTGTCACCCGGGAGACCCAGTACTTC.

The V gene is TRBV6-8, the J gene TRBJ2-7; D might be TRBD2 (7 bases). Trimming stripped 9 bases from V and 3 bases from J, with 18 bases between. The CDR3 is 14 amino acids. CDR1 is MNHGY, CDR2 SAAAGT, per germline. The DNA of the CDR3 is TGTGCCAGTGGCGGAGGGGGGGCATACTACGAGCAGTACTTC. The encoded protein is CASGGGGAYYEQYF.

This chain uses TRBV29-1 with TRBJ1-3; D is uncertain. CDR3 length: 12 amino acids. Trimming removed 6 bases from V and 2 bases from J, with 8 bases in between. Per the germline V gene, CDR1 is SQVTM and CDR2 is ANQGSEA. The CDR3 sequence is CSVVVTGNTIYF. CDR3 nucleotide sequence: TGCAGCGTAGTGGTTACTGGAAACACCATATATTTT.

The table lists this clone with a few counts. V is TRBV6-7 and J is TRBJ2-3; 12 bases map to TRBD2. TRBV6-7 is placed among ORFs of uncertain function. The CDR3 contains 17 residues. V dropped 5 bases and J dropped 1; count of bases not matched to a gene: 7. CDR3 in amino acids: CASSRRLAGARTDTQYF. The CDR3 nucleotides read TGTGCCAGCAGTCGGAGACTAGCGGGGGCCCGCACAGATACGCAGTATTTT.